This T cell receptor beta chain was retrieved from a study of T cell changes during pregnancy in multiple sclerosis. Some clones are missing from TCRdb's copy, which holds only in-frame ones; the method was immunoSEQ multiplex PCR. The sample holds approximately 60,000 clones, approximately 93% seen once. This clone was detected once. Trimming cost V 0 bases and J 1 base, with 6 bases left between them. The CDR3 consists of 13 residues. Germline V gene sequence: CDR1 SQVTM, CDR2 ANQGSEA. Source: CD8+ T cells from peripheral blood mononuclear cells, taken in the second trimester of pregnancy. The sequence derives from a female donor with multiple sclerosis, enrolled in a pregnancy study. This chain connects TRBV29-1 to TRBJ2-5, with D unclear. The CDR3 region has the DNA TGCAGCGTTGAAGACAGGTTCCAAGAGACCCAGTACTTC. Its translation is CSVEDRFQETQYF. Full variable domain (remainder filled in from reference TRBV29-1 and TRBJ2-5): SAVISQKPSRDICQRGTSLTIQCQVDSQVTMMFWYRQQPGQSLTLIATANQGSEATYESGFVIDKFPISRPNLTFSTLTVSNMSPEDSSIYLCSVEDRFQETQYFGPGTRLLVL.